The 9 T cell receptor beta chains reported below all come from one sample, sequenced in a study of shared clonotypes between healthy human individuals. Libraries were prepared by immunoSEQ multiplex PCR; TCRdb keeps only in-frame clonotypes and omits some of them. The sample holds about a million clones, over 75% seen once. Sequenced input: memory CD4+ T cells sorted from blood. Subset: CD45RA-negative fraction. Receptors were obtained from a man younger than 35 in good health.

The sample holds one count of this clone. This sequence joins TRBV30 and TRBJ2-7, with TRBD2 identical over 7 bases. Per germline, CDR1 GTSNPN and CDR2 SVGIG (reference sequence). Trimming removed 3 bases from V and 2 bases from J; junction bases left unmatched: 7. This CDR3 is built from 14 residues. Here the CDR3 reads CAWSGGTNPYEQYF. The CDR3 DNA reads as TGTGCCTGGAGCGGCGGGACTAACCCCTACGAGCAGTACTTC. Full variable domain (outside the CDR3, taken from reference TRBV30 and TRBJ2-7): SQTIHQWPATLVQPVGSPLSLECTVEGTSNPNLYWYRQAAGRGLQLLFYSVGIGQISSEVPQNLSASRPQDRQFILSSKKLLLSDSGFYLCAWSGGTNPYEQYFGPGTRLTVT.

This chain joins TRBV4-1 and TRBJ1-4; no firm D call. This CDR3 has 15 amino acids. V was cut by 4 bases and J by 8 bases, with 17 bases left in between. CDR1 and CDR2 (germline): MGHRA, YSYEKL. Written as DNA, the CDR3 is TGCGCCAGCAGCCGGTGGACCACCATCGAAGAAAAACTGTTTTTT. It is translated as CASSRWTTIEEKLFF.

The chain couples TRBV12-5 to TRBJ2-1; no clear D. There are 13 residues in the CDR3. V was trimmed by 0 bases and J by 2 bases, leaving 2 bases between them. Germline V CDR1 and CDR2: LGHNT, FRNRAP. The CDR3 DNA reads as TGTGCTAGTGGTTTGGTGGCCTACAATGAGCAGTTCTTC. As protein: CASGLVAYNEQFF.

The rearrangement uses TRBV11-2 and TRBJ2-1; D remains ambiguous. CDR1 and CDR2 from the germline V gene are SGHAT and FQNNGV. The CDR3 consists of 11 residues. V lost 9 bases and J lost 6, with 9 bases in between. CDR3 in DNA: TGTGCCAGGGCGAGCCTCAATGAGCAGTTCTTC. It translates to CARASLNEQFF.

This rearrangement joins TRBV6-1 to TRBJ2-3; no clear D. This CDR3 spans 15 amino acids. Germline CDR1 reads MNHNS; CDR2 reads SASEGT. V lost 5 bases to trimming and J lost 1 base, with 13 bases between them. The CDR3: CASSTRFEGTDTQYF. For the CDR3, the DNA is TGTGCCAGCAGTACCCGGTTCGAGGGCACAGATACGCAGTATTTT.

In its sample, this clone was seen once. Other DNA sequences within the sample encode an identical CDR3. The CDR3 nucleotides read TGTGCCAGTGCCAGGGGGTCACAAGAGACCCAGTACTTC. This gives the protein CASARGSQETQYF. The chain joins TRBV28 to TRBJ2-5, with TRBD1 matching over 7 bases. The length of the CDR3 is 13 residues. Germline-derived CDR1 and CDR2 are MDHEN and SYDVKM. The trim removed 9 bases at V and 2 bases at J, leaving 6 bases unmatched.

Note on this clone: This specimen includes other DNA sequences encoding the same CDR3. The V call is TRBV5-6, the J call TRBJ1-1; TRBD1 matches 8 bases. CDR1 and CDR2 from the germline V gene are SGHDT and YYEEEE. J lost 0 bases, V lost 3 bases, and 4 bases had no gene match. The CDR3 totals 15 residues. Here the CDR3 DNA reads TGTGCCAGCAGCTGGGGGACAGGCTTGAACACTGAAGCTTTCTTT. As protein: CASSWGTGLNTEAFF.

This chain connects TRBV4-2 to TRBJ2-5; tentative D call: TRBD2 (6 bases). The CDR3 has 16 residues. V was trimmed by 0 bases and J by 4 bases, leaving 15 bases between them. Germline V gene sequence: CDR1 LGHNA, CDR2 YNFKEQ. CDR3 amino acids: CASSQDKGGGRETQYF. CDR3 DNA: TGTGCCAGCAGCCAAGATAAAGGAGGAGGGCGAGAGACCCAGTACTTC.

J is TRBJ2-7 and V is TRBV4-1; 8 bases map to TRBD2. Germline CDR1 reads MGHRA; CDR2 reads YSYEKL. V dropped 0 bases and J dropped 4; count of bases not matched to a gene: 8. The CDR3 is 16 residues long. The CDR3 DNA is TGCGCCAGCAGCCAAGATCGGAGTAGCGGGGCATACGAGCAGTACTTC. Encoded protein: CASSQDRSSGAYEQYF.